The following is a T cell receptor (beta chain) sequence with its context. The antigen is unknown. These data originate in a study of regulatory T cells in long-lasting Graves disease. Overall study context: Persistent Graves' disease required over 5 years of antithyroid drugs and positive TSH receptor antibodies.

In building TCR beta libraries, iRepertoire HTBI primers were used together with Arm-PCR of CDR3 regions. TCRdb called the multiplex PCR reads again in MiXCR, with one record for every CDR3 protein. The sample yields a few hundred thousand distinct CDR3 sequences, roughly 23% seen once. Time point meaning: persistent/refractory GD, antithyroid drugs over 5 years with positive TRAb. Construction of the TCR library relied on RNA isolated from PBMCs. V gave up 2 bases and J gave up 4 bases, with 12 bases separating them. There are 15 residues in the CDR3. The germline V gene has CDR1 MNHEY and CDR2 SVGAGI. Points from the study as a whole: Favored gene segments in persistent disease were TRBV28, TRBJ1-2 and TRBJ2-5.

The chain employs TRBV6-5 and TRBJ1-3; maybe TRBD1 (6 bases). The TCR sequence derives from a woman between 40 and 55 years old with Graves disease. The sample here was peripheral blood mononuclear cells (PBMCs), taken when the disease was refractory, from a patient treated with antithyroid drugs. In DNA, the CDR3 is TGTGCCAGCAGTTACGCGACAGGCGTCGGAAACACCATATATTTT. It translates to CASSYATGVGNTIYF.